Each of the 25 T cell receptor beta chains below was sequenced from the same sample in a study of blood T cell repertoires in COVID-19. Profiled with immunoSEQ multiplex PCR; TCRdb holds only in-frame clones, not every one. This sample has over 200,000 clones; about 90% occur once, and the top ten carry approximately 2.6%. The sample comprised peripheral blood. Receptor source: a person aged 18 to 35 with COVID-19, enrolled during active disease.

The chain employs TRBV5-1 and TRBJ2-5, with 8 bases lining up with TRBD2. The CDR3 is made up of 15 amino acids. The V segment lost 4 bases and the J segment 4 bases; nucleotides outside the gene matches: 9. CDR1 is SGHRS, CDR2 YFSETQ, per germline. CDR3 sequence reads: CASSPASGSLETQYF. The CDR3 DNA follows: TGCGCCAGCAGCCCGGCCAGCGGGAGTTTAGAGACCCAGTACTTC.

The chain carries TRBV5-1 and TRBJ2-1; D is perhaps TRBD1 (5 bases). Germline CDR1 SGHRS, CDR2 YFSETQ. This CDR3 is 17 amino acids long. The V end lost 0 bases, the J end lost 1 base, and 14 bases lay between the germline ends. As DNA, the CDR3 is TGCGCCAGCAGCTTGGTCAGGGAAAGACGGTCCTACAATGAGCAGTTCTTC. Amino acids: CASSLVRERRSYNEQFF.

The CDR3 DNA follows: TGCGCCAGCAGCTTGGGGACAGACAGCAATGAGCAGTTCTTC. Encoded protein: CASSLGTDSNEQFF. The V and J genes are TRBV5-1 and TRBJ2-1, with D possibly matching TRBD1 (6 bases). Per the germline V gene, CDR1 is SGHRS and CDR2 is YFSETQ. This CDR3 is built from 14 residues. The ends were cut back, 0 bases at V and 6 bases at J, with 10 bases in the middle.

This chain connects TRBV28 to TRBJ1-1; D call uncertain. Germline CDR1 is MDHEN and CDR2 is SYDVKM. The germline V and J ends were trimmed by 5 bases and 4 bases, with 17 bases remaining between them. This CDR3 is 15 amino acids long. The CDR3: CASSIPTRYGTEAFF. The DNA for the CDR3 is TGTGCCAGCAGTATACCCACGAGGTACGGCACTGAAGCTTTCTTT.

The chain joins TRBV20-1 to TRBJ2-5, with a weak D call TRBD1 (6 bases). CDR3 length: 13 amino acids. Per the germline V gene, CDR1 is DFQATT and CDR2 is SNEGSKA (reference sequence). V lost 3 bases and J 4 bases, leaving 12 bases between the germline ends. CDR3 nucleotides: TGCAGTGCTAGTAAGGACAGAATAGAGACCCAGTACTTC. The encoded protein is CSASKDRIETQYF.

This clone was recorded a few times. J is TRBJ1-1 and V is TRBV21-1. TRBV21-1 is tagged as a pseudogene. CDR3 size: 16 residues. The CDR3 here is CASISPGEGMNTEAFF. CDR3 nucleotide sequence: TGTGCCAGCATATCCCCCGGGGAGGGGATGAACACTGAAGCTTTCTTT.

This clone was observed a single time. CDR3: CASSKLLSGKGLAYEQYF. CDR3 in DNA: TGTGCCAGCAGCAAATTACTTTCAGGCAAAGGACTAGCTTACGAGCAGTACTTC. The chain joins TRBV21-1 to TRBJ2-7; TRBD2 is the table's D call, not checked against the DNA. TRBV21-1 is assigned pseudogene status. CDR3 size: 18 residues.

The chain has TRBV7-9 and TRBJ2-6; weak D call: TRBD1 (6 bases). Germline CDR1 is SEHNR and CDR2 is FQNEAQ (reference sequence). The CDR3 spans 15 residues. The V end was cut by 5 bases, the J end by 3 bases, with 11 bases between. The CDR3 loop reads CASSPYRDGANVLTF. The DNA of the CDR3 is TGTGCCAGCAGCCCTTACAGGGATGGGGCCAACGTCCTGACTTTC.

This chain uses TRBV2 with TRBJ2-5; a possible D gene is TRBD1 (6 bases). Germline V gives CDR1 SNHLY, CDR2 FYNNEI. V lost 6 bases and J lost 4, with 15 bases in between. This CDR3 spans 14 amino acids. CDR3 bases: TGTGCCAGCAGGGAGAAGGGGGTTTCAGAGACCCAGTACTTC. Encoded protein: CASREKGVSETQYF.

The V and J genes are TRBV19 and TRBJ1-2, with TRBD1 identical over 7 bases. Germline CDR1 LNHDA, CDR2 SQIVND (reference sequence). J lost 2 bases, V lost 7 bases, and 4 bases had no gene match. This CDR3 region has 13 residues. The CDR3 sequence is CASNPGGNYGYTF. CDR3 coding DNA: TGTGCCAGTAACCCAGGGGGGAACTATGGCTACACCTTC.

The CDR3 reads CASSSRDRGDEQFF. The CDR3 coding sequence is TGTGCCAGTAGTTCACGGGACAGGGGAGATGAGCAGTTCTTC. The rearrangement joins TRBV19 to TRBJ2-1; TRBD1 agrees at 10 bases. From germline, CDR1 is LNHDA and CDR2 SQIVND (reference sequence). The CDR3 sequence is 14 residues long. V lost 5 bases, J lost 8 bases, and 6 bases stayed unmatched.

The chain recombines TRBV19 with TRBJ2-2; weak D call: TRBD2 (6 bases). The CDR3 covers 14 residues. Germline V CDR1 and CDR2: LNHDA, SQIVND (reference sequence). With 10 bases removed from V and 6 bases from J, the gap between germline ends came to 18 bases. CDR3 coding DNA: TGTGCCACCGAGGAGCTAGCGCGGCCCGGGGAGCTGTTTTTT. This translates into CATEELARPGELFF. Supplemented by reference TRBV19 and TRBJ2-2, the full variable domain reads DGGITQSPKYLFRKEGQNVTLSCEQNLNHDAMYWYRQDPGQGLRLIYYSQIVNDFQKGDIAEGYSVSREKKESFPLTVTSAQKNPTAFYLCATEELARPGELFFGEGSRLTVL.

This chain uses TRBV19 with TRBJ2-6; TRBD1 matches 8 bases. Germline V lookup: CDR1 LNHDA, CDR2 SQIVND (reference sequence). The V segment lost 5 bases and the J segment 0 bases; nucleotides outside the gene matches: 9. This CDR3 region has 18 residues. This chain's CDR3 is CASSLGTGFSSGANVLTF. The CDR3 nucleotides read TGTGCCAGTAGTCTCGGGACAGGCTTTTCCTCTGGGGCCAACGTCCTGACTTTC.

The chain links TRBV2 to TRBJ1-3, with D hard to call. The V end lost 6 bases, the J end lost 0 bases, and 15 bases lay between the germline ends. The CDR3 is 16 amino acids. Germline CDR1 is SNHLY and CDR2 is FYNNEI. CDR3 DNA sequence: TGTGCCAGCAGCCGGTTGGTACAGTCCTCTGGAAACACCATATATTTT. Amino acids: CASSRLVQSSGNTIYF.

This chain links TRBV7-8 with TRBJ2-1, with D perhaps TRBD1 (5 bases). The CDR3 is 16 amino acids. Germline CDR1 and CDR2: SGHVS and FQNEAQ. V lost 5 bases, J lost 7 bases, and 21 bases lay in between. The CDR3 coding sequence is TGTGCCAGCAGCGGAACCCGGGCCATGGGGCGGAATGAGCAGTTCTTC. Protein: CASSGTRAMGRNEQFF.

The chain links TRBV4-1 to TRBJ2-2; D not certain. V was cut by 3 bases and J by 1 base, with 6 bases left in between. The CDR3 length is 14 residues. Germline loops: CDR1 MGHRA, CDR2 YSYEKL. The CDR3 spells CASSHTENTGELFF. In DNA, the CDR3 is TGCGCCAGCAGCCATACAGAGAACACCGGGGAGCTGTTTTTT.

This chain uses TRBV18 with TRBJ2-7; tentatively, D is TRBD1 (5 bases). V was cut by 0 bases and J by 0 bases, with 12 bases left in between. Germline V gives CDR1 KGHSH, CDR2 LQKENI. The CDR3 runs 16 residues. CDR3 nucleotides: TGTGCCAGCTCACCACCATCCAGGGCAACCTCCTACGAGCAGTACTTC. Protein sequence: CASSPPSRATSYEQYF.

CDR3 sequence: CSVQTGYNEQFF. As DNA, the CDR3 is TGCAGCGTTCAGACGGGGTACAATGAGCAGTTCTTC. The chain combines TRBV29-1 with TRBJ2-1, with D perhaps TRBD2 (5 bases). The CDR3 is 12 amino acids. V was trimmed by 5 bases and J by 4 bases, leaving 9 bases between them. Germline V gives CDR1 SQVTM, CDR2 ANQGSEA.

The CDR3 region is CASSPGTGGSPGNTIYF. DNA of the CDR3: TGTGCCAGCAGCCCTGGGACAGGGGGCTCCCCTGGAAACACCATATATTTT. The chain combines TRBV7-9 with TRBJ1-3, with 12 bases identical to TRBD1. V shed 5 bases, J shed 2 bases, and the junction held 7 bases outside the gene matches. The CDR3 spans 17 residues. Per the germline V gene, CDR1 is SEHNR and CDR2 is FQNEAQ (reference sequence).

This clone was counted between two and nine times. The chain combines TRBV4-1 with TRBJ2-7; tentative D call: TRBD2 (6 bases). The length of the CDR3 is 16 residues. Germline V gene sequence: CDR1 MGHRA, CDR2 YSYEKL. Trimming stripped 3 bases from V and 0 bases from J, with 15 bases between. Here the CDR3 DNA reads TGCGCCAGCAGCCAGTCCCTTAGGAGGGCCTCCTACGAGCAGTACTTC. Protein product: CASSQSLRRASYEQYF.

The gene calls are TRBV19 and TRBJ1-6; TRBD1 is a possible D gene (5 bases). Germline assignment: CDR1 LNHDA and CDR2 SQIVND (reference sequence). This CDR3 spans 14 amino acids. V was cut by 5 bases and J by 3 bases, with 8 bases left in between. CDR3 coding DNA: TGTGCCAGTAGTCCAGACAGCTATAATTCACCCCTCCACTTT. It yields the protein CASSPDSYNSPLHF.

This chain uses TRBV10-2 with TRBJ2-7; TRBD2 might be the D (6 bases). Per germline, CDR1 WSHSY and CDR2 SAAADI. The CDR3 consists of 14 residues. V lost 6 bases to trimming and J lost 3 bases, with 15 bases between them. The CDR3 DNA is TGCGCCAGCAGGGGGGGAGTATTGGGCTACGAGCAGTACTTC. Protein sequence: CASRGGVLGYEQYF.

The chain uses TRBV9 and TRBJ2-2, with D perhaps matching TRBD2 (6 bases). Per the germline V gene, CDR1 is SGDLS and CDR2 is YYNGEE. The CDR3 is 14 amino acids. The V gene lost 2 bases and the J gene lost 4 bases, with 9 bases spanning the gap. CDR3 coding DNA: TGTGCCAGCAGCGTGGGGGACTCCACCGGGGAGCTGTTTTTT. It is translated as CASSVGDSTGELFF.

As for this clone: The junction departs from germline at one end; a sequencing error may be responsible. This sequence joins TRBV6-2 or TRBV6-3 and TRBJ2-3; 9 positions match TRBD1. Germline CDR1 MNHEY, CDR2 SVGEGT. The CDR3 contains 13 residues. The CDR3 region is CASSRQGGDAQYF. The CDR3 DNA reads TGTGCCAGCAGTAGACAGGGGGGAGATGCGCAGTATTTT.

This chain uses TRBV5-1 with TRBJ1-1, with TRBD1 as a possible D gene (5 bases). The V gene's germline CDR1 is SGHRS and CDR2 YFSETQ. V was trimmed by 5 bases and J by 1 base, leaving 12 bases between them. There are 14 residues in the CDR3. DNA of the CDR3: TGCGCCAGCAGGCGTGGGGCTCCGAACACTGAAGCTTTCTTT. Translated: CASRRGAPNTEAFF.